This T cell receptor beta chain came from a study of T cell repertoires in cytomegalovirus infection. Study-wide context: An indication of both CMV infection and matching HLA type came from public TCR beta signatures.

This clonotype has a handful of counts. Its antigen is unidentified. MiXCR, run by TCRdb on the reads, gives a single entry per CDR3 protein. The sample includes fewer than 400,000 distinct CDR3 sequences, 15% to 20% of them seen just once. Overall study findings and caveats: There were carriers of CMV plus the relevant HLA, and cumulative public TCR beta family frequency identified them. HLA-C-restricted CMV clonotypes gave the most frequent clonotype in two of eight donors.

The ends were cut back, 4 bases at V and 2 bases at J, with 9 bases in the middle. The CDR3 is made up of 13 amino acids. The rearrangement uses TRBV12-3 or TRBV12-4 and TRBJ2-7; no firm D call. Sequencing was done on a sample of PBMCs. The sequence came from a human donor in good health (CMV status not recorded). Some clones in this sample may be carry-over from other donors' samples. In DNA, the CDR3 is TGTGCCAGCAGTTGGGGAAGCCCCTACGAGCAGTACTTC. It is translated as CASSWGSPYEQYF.